This T cell receptor beta chain was identified in a study of blood T cell repertoires in COVID-19. Study context: The samples span acute and convalescent COVID-19 from the United States, Italy and Spain. T cells, B-cell-depleted T cells, or PBMCs provided the cDNA or gDNA that served as material.

The germline V gene encodes CDR1 MRHNA and CDR2 SNTAGT. With V trimmed by 6 bases and J by 5 bases, 7 bases remained unmatched. The CDR3 is 15 amino acids. Methods used by the authors: Estimated nucleated cell counts came from reference gene primer amplification. Sequencing used immunoSEQ multiplex PCR; TCRdb keeps in-frame clones, though not all of them. V and J calls and clone size follow that table, whereas D and trimming were derived from the DNA. Found here are roughly 300,000 clones, 88% of them singletons; the top ten hold over 8%. J is TRBJ2-1 and V is TRBV6-4; 10 bases match TRBD1. The TCR comes from a man younger than 35 with active or convalescent COVID-19. The source material was peripheral blood. As DNA, the CDR3 is TGTGCCAGCAGGAGGACAGGGGGGGGAGACAATGAGCAGTTCTTC. It yields the protein CASRRTGGGDNEQFF.